What follows are 25 T cell receptor beta chains derived from one specimen sequenced in a study of cytomegalovirus exposure and HLA in healthy donors. 60 Vbeta and 13 Jbeta primers were used in PCR. The assay was immunoSEQ multiplex PCR, and TCRdb's table has in-frame clones only and misses some. The top ten hold around 5.6% of the sample, which has tens of thousands of clones, approximately 68% seen once. The sample consisted of PBMCs. The receptors come from a boy aged 5-17 years in good health and CMV-seropositive.

In its sample, this clone was seen a few times. This chain connects TRBV7-9 to TRBJ1-1; possibly TRBD1 for D (6 bases). Germline assignment: CDR1 SEHNR and CDR2 FQNEAQ (reference sequence). Deletions cut 3 bases from V and 2 bases from J, with 10 bases between. The CDR3 length is 14 residues. CDR3 nucleotide sequence: TGTGCCAGCAGCTTCGGGGGGCCTAACACTGAAGCTTTCTTT. The encoded protein is CASSFGGPNTEAFF.

The chain couples TRBV19 to TRBJ2-5; tentatively, D is TRBD1 (5 bases). The CDR3 contains 13 residues. V was trimmed by 5 bases and J by 5 bases, leaving 12 bases between them. Germline CDR1 reads LNHDA; CDR2 reads SQIVND (reference sequence). CDR3 region: CASSYRGAETQYF. DNA for the CDR3: TGTGCCAGTAGTTATAGGGGTGCGGAGACCCAGTACTTC.

This clone was picked up a small number of times. The chain employs TRBV7-9 and TRBJ2-3; D is possibly TRBD1 (5 bases). This CDR3 has 15 residues. CDR1 and CDR2 from the germline V gene are SEHNR and FQNEAQ (reference sequence). The V and J ends lost 1 base and 1 base respectively, with 9 bases between them. This CDR3 is CASSLVEGGTDTQYF. The CDR3 DNA is TGTGCCAGCAGCTTAGTTGAAGGGGGCACAGATACGCAGTATTTT.

V usage is TRBV19 and J usage is TRBJ2-1; the match to TRBD2 covers 10 bases. The CDR3 sequence is 17 residues long. Germline trimming cut 5 bases from V and 7 bases from J; bases unmatched to any gene: 14. CDR1 is LNHDA, CDR2 SQIVND, per germline (reference sequence). The CDR3 protein is CASSRTSGTYYGNEQFF. CDR3 bases: TGTGCCAGTAGTCGGACTAGCGGTACATATTACGGGAATGAGCAGTTCTTC.

The genes are TRBV6-6 and TRBJ2-3; 10 bases are shared with TRBD2. This CDR3 has 15 amino acids. In germline, CDR1 is MNHNY, CDR2 SVGAGI (reference sequence). With V trimmed by 6 bases and J by 0 bases, 3 bases remained unmatched. Written as DNA, the CDR3 is TGTGCCAGCAGAAGAGCGGGAGGGAGCACAGATACGCAGTATTTT. This codes for CASRRAGGSTDTQYF.

This clone was seen only a few times. The gene calls are TRBV5-1 and TRBJ1-5; tentatively, D is TRBD1 (6 bases). Trimming took off 5 bases at V and 4 bases at J, with 10 bases between the two ends. Germline V CDR1 and CDR2: SGHRS, YFSETQ. CDR3 length: 13 residues. The CDR3 is CASREGQNQPQHF. The CDR3 DNA is TGCGCCAGCAGGGAAGGACAGAATCAGCCCCAGCATTTT.

The chain is built from TRBV2 and TRBJ1-1; D perhaps matches TRBD1 (5 bases). CDR1 is SNHLY, CDR2 FYNNEI, per germline. This CDR3 is 14 amino acids long. V was cut by 6 bases and J by 1 base, with 12 bases left in between. The CDR3 spells CASRPDGQNTEAFF. The CDR3 DNA follows: TGTGCCAGCAGACCCGATGGACAGAACACTGAAGCTTTCTTT.

This clone came up once. The chain combines TRBV7-2 with TRBJ2-1, with TRBD2 matching 10 bases. V lost 5 bases to trimming and J lost 7 bases; unmatched junction nucleotides: 11. CDR1 SGHTA and CDR2 FQGNSA come from the germline V gene. The CDR3 contains 16 residues. Written as DNA, the CDR3 is TGTGCCAGCAGCCCGGTTGGGCTAGCGGGGGCGAATGAGCAGTTCTTC. Translating gives CASSPVGLAGANEQFF.

This chain uses TRBV2 with TRBJ1-6; a possible D gene is TRBD1 (6 bases). Trimming shortened V by 4 bases and J by 10 bases, and 17 bases separated the two germline ends. The CDR3 has 15 amino acids. Germline V CDR1 and CDR2: SNHLY, FYNNEI. CDR3 protein: CASSAQGPSRSPLHF. The CDR3 nucleotides read TGTGCCAGCAGTGCACAGGGTCCCTCCAGGTCACCCCTCCACTTT.

This chain joins TRBV28 and TRBJ1-4; 7 bases line up with TRBD1. Germline V gene lookup returns CDR1 MDHEN and CDR2 SYDVKM. The CDR3 contains 13 residues. The V segment lost 1 base and the J segment 7 bases; nucleotides outside the gene matches: 0. CDR3 protein: CASSLYRGEKLFF. The CDR3 nucleotides read TGTGCCAGCAGTTTATACAGGGGTGAAAAACTGTTTTTT.

This chain joins TRBV5-1 and TRBJ1-6, with 10 bases fitting TRBD1. Germline CDR1 is SGHRS and CDR2 is YFSETQ. The V gene end was trimmed by 4 bases and the J gene end by 5 bases; junction bases not matched to a gene: 3. The CDR3 runs 15 residues. The CDR3 bases are TGCGCCAGCAGCCCCGGGACAGGGGATAATTCACCCCTCCACTTT. Translating it yields CASSPGTGDNSPLHF.

There are a few counts of this clone. CDR3 region: CAWSGTSGGMSSYEQYF. The CDR3 bases are TGTGCCTGGAGTGGGACTAGCGGGGGGATGAGCTCCTACGAGCAGTACTTC. The chain is built from TRBV30 and TRBJ2-7, with 14 bases aligning to TRBD2. The CDR3 runs 17 residues. J was trimmed by 0 bases and V by 1 base; bases with no gene match: 5. Germline V gives CDR1 GTSNPN, CDR2 SVGIG (reference sequence).

The chain carries TRBV10-3 and TRBJ2-1; tentative D call: TRBD2 (6 bases). V was cut by 2 bases and J by 1 base, with 9 bases left in between. CDR1 ENHRY and CDR2 SYGVKD come from the germline V gene. The CDR3 has 15 amino acids. The CDR3 DNA follows: TGTGCCATCAGTGAGCTGGGAGGATCCTACAATGAGCAGTTCTTC. Its translation: CAISELGGSYNEQFF.

The chain combines TRBV27 with TRBJ1-4, with no clear D. CDR1 MNHEY and CDR2 SMNVEV come from the germline V gene (reference sequence). The germline V and J ends were trimmed by 3 bases and 3 bases, with 8 bases remaining between them. This CDR3 has 14 amino acids. The CDR3 loop reads CASSFVGSNEKLFF. For the CDR3, the DNA is TGTGCCAGCAGTTTCGTCGGTTCTAATGAAAAACTGTTTTTT.

The chain couples TRBV27 to TRBJ2-4, with 10 bases lining up with TRBD1. CDR1 is MNHEY and CDR2 is SMNVEV in the germline V gene (reference sequence). This CDR3 region has 14 residues. V lost 4 bases, J lost 5 bases, and 2 bases stayed unmatched. The DNA for the CDR3 is TGTGCCAGCAGTTATGGGACAGGGGAAAACATTCAGTACTTC. Protein product: CASSYGTGENIQYF.

The rearrangement uses TRBV5-6 and TRBJ2-3; 8 nucleotides align to TRBD1. V lost 0 bases and J lost 2; bases outside the gene matches: 14. The CDR3 spans 19 residues. The germline CDR1 and CDR2 sequences are SGHDT and YYEEEE. DNA for the CDR3: TGTGCCAGCAGCTTGGATGGGACAGGCGATCCTGGGGTCACAGATACGCAGTATTTT. Residues: CASSLDGTGDPGVTDTQYF.

The chain carries TRBV9 and TRBJ2-2; 10 bases fit TRBD2. J lost 4 bases, V lost 0 bases, and 3 bases had no gene match. The CDR3 sequence is 16 residues long. The germline V gene has CDR1 SGDLS and CDR2 YYNGEE. The CDR3 spells CASSVDLAGVTGELFF. In DNA, the CDR3 is TGTGCCAGCAGCGTAGATCTAGCGGGGGTCACCGGGGAGCTGTTTTTT.

The gene calls are TRBV29-1 and TRBJ1-1, with 7 nucleotides matching TRBD1. There are 14 residues in the CDR3. V lost 7 bases and J lost 0; bases outside the gene matches: 8. CDR1 SQVTM and CDR2 ANQGSEA come from the germline V gene. CDR3 nucleotide sequence: TGCAGCGCCCAAGACGACAGGGTGAACACTGAAGCTTTCTTT. Protein product: CSAQDDRVNTEAFF.

This clone showed up just once. V and J are TRBV6-6 and TRBJ1-2; TRBD1 is a possible D gene (5 bases). V shed 7 bases and J shed 4 bases, with 16 bases lying between them. Germline assignment: CDR1 MNHNY and CDR2 SVGAGI (reference sequence). CDR3 size: 14 residues. CDR3 residues: CASTTGGFGYGYTF. Here the CDR3 DNA reads TGTGCCAGCACCACGGGGGGGTTTGGCTATGGCTACACCTTC.

This clone occurred a few times. The chain combines TRBV6-5 with TRBJ2-7; the match to TRBD2 covers 10 bases. This CDR3 is built from 14 residues. The V gene end was trimmed by 6 bases and the J gene end by 6 bases; junction bases not matched to a gene: 8. CDR1 and CDR2 from the germline V gene are MNHEY and SVGAGI. The CDR3 DNA reads as TGTGCCAGCAGCTCTAGCGGGAGTATCTCCGAGCAGTACTTC. Translated, it gives CASSSSGSISEQYF.

The chain employs TRBV27 and TRBJ2-2, with 9 bases fitting TRBD1. Germline trimming cut 4 bases from V and 4 bases from J; bases unmatched to any gene: 7. The CDR3 covers 16 residues. Per the germline V gene, CDR1 is MNHEY and CDR2 is SMNVEV (reference sequence). The CDR3 region is CASSSTGGHPTGELFF. CDR3 in DNA: TGTGCCAGCAGTTCTACAGGGGGCCACCCCACCGGGGAGCTGTTTTTT.

The chain carries TRBV27 and TRBJ2-3; D possibly corresponds to TRBD1 (6 bases). The CDR3 is 15 residues long. Germline lookup yields CDR1 MNHEY and CDR2 SMNVEV (reference sequence). Trimming removed 2 bases at V and 2 bases at J, with 11 bases between. CDR3 DNA: TGTGCCAGCAGTTTAATCGGACAGCTCACAGATACGCAGTATTTT. It encodes CASSLIGQLTDTQYF.

DNA for the CDR3: TGCGCCAGCAGCCTACGCAGACAGGACCTCACAGATACGCAGTATTTT. It yields the protein CASSLRRQDLTDTQYF. V and J are TRBV5-1 and TRBJ2-3; weak D call: TRBD1 (6 bases). V gave up 4 bases and J gave up 2 bases, with 17 bases separating them. CDR3 size: 16 residues. CDR1 and CDR2 from the germline V gene are SGHRS and YFSETQ.

V gene TRBV9 combines with J gene TRBJ2-7; TRBD2 agrees at 8 bases. Trimming removed 4 bases from V and 1 base from J; junction bases left unmatched: 7. The CDR3 covers 15 residues. Germline CDR1 and CDR2: SGDLS and YYNGEE. CDR3 DNA: TGTGCCAGCAGCCCCGGGCCTAGCGGGTCCTACGAGCAGTACTTC. This codes for CASSPGPSGSYEQYF.

The gene calls are TRBV5-1 and TRBJ2-7; no clear D gene. The V end lost 2 bases, the J end lost 6 bases, and 12 bases lay between the germline ends. The CDR3 runs 13 residues. CDR1 SGHRS and CDR2 YFSETQ come from the germline V gene. Here the CDR3 DNA reads TGCGCCAGCAGCTTTCGCCTGGGCACCGAGCAGTACTTC. Its translation: CASSFRLGTEQYF.